Below, 13 T cell receptor beta chains from the same sample are listed, as sequenced in a study of monozygotic twins with inflammatory bowel disease. TCRdb reprocessed the 5' RACE reads, keeping one entry per CDR3 protein, no DNA. The table gives about 450,000 distinct CDR3 sequences; the top ten clones make up roughly 2.2% of it. Sequencing was carried out using blood. The receptors shown here come from a human donor with ulcerative colitis or Crohn's disease, or a healthy co-twin of an affected twin (not recorded which).

V usage is TRBV7-9 and J usage is TRBJ1-5. Germline V gives CDR1 SEHNR, CDR2 FQNEAQ (reference sequence). This CDR3 contains 15 residues. CDR3 residues: CASSLAGSSYQPQHF.

The chain has TRBV20-1 and TRBJ2-1. Germline V gene lookup returns CDR1 DFQATT and CDR2 SNEGSKA (reference sequence). This CDR3 comprises 12 residues. The CDR3 here is CSAQNTKNEQFF.

The chain has TRBV12-2 and TRBJ2-7; absent DNA, TCRdb's TRBD1 call cannot be checked. TRBV12-2 is annotated as a pseudogene. The CDR3 length is 13 residues. The CDR3 reads CASRLGRGLEQYF.

V is TRBV29-1 and J is TRBJ2-4; TCRdb outputs TRBD1, but without DNA this stays unchecked. The length of the CDR3 is 15 residues. Germline V gene sequence: CDR1 SQVTM, CDR2 ANQGSEA. This CDR3 is CSVVRDVGSKNIQYF.

CDR3 protein: CATSLTGGFTDTQYF. V is TRBV24-1 and J is TRBJ2-3; TCRdb returns TRBD2, unconfirmable since there is no DNA. CDR3 length: 15 amino acids. In germline, CDR1 is KGHDR, CDR2 SFDVKD.

This chain links TRBV11-2 with TRBJ2-3. The CDR3 has 15 residues. The V gene's germline CDR1 is SGHAT and CDR2 FQNNGV. The CDR3 sequence: CASSFRRTPVDTQYF.

The rearrangement uses TRBV6-5 and TRBJ2-7; TCRdb picks TRBD1, but there is no DNA to check that call. Germline lookup yields CDR1 MNHEY and CDR2 SVGAGI. The CDR3 spans 13 residues. The chain's CDR3 is CASSYGLGGEQYF.

The chain carries TRBV5-1 and TRBJ1-6. CDR3 length: 15 residues. Looked up from germline, CDR1 is SGHRS and CDR2 is YFSETQ. This CDR3 reads CASSLDRGSDSPLHF.

CDR3 sequence reads: CASSMRGGESSYEQYF. The chain joins TRBV19 to TRBJ2-7; TCRdb lists TRBD1, though no DNA is available to test this call. This CDR3 has 16 residues. Germline CDR1 reads LNHDA; CDR2 reads SQIVND (reference sequence).

CDR3 region: CASSFPQETQYF. This chain uses TRBV12-3 or TRBV12-4 with TRBJ2-5. The CDR3 is made up of 12 amino acids.

The chain has TRBV6-1 and TRBJ2-3; absent DNA, TCRdb's TRBD2 call cannot be checked. The CDR3 is 15 residues long. Germline lookup yields CDR1 MNHNS and CDR2 SASEGT. The CDR3 here is CASSGLAGRTDTQYF.

The V and J genes are TRBV6-1 and TRBJ1-6; the D call of TRBD1 rests on TCRdb alone, since no DNA is present to check it. The CDR3 consists of 17 residues. Germline lookup yields CDR1 MNHNS and CDR2 SASEGT. CDR3 residues: CASSRNRGDSYNSPLHF.

J is TRBJ1-5 and V is TRBV5-1. In germline, CDR1 is SGHRS, CDR2 YFSETQ. The CDR3 covers 13 residues. The CDR3 sequence: CASSLEGQQPQHF.